This TCR beta chain was identified in a study of blood T cell repertoires in COVID-19. Study overall: Researchers got acute and convalescent COVID-19 samples from the United States, Italy and Spain. The cDNA or gDNA used as material had been derived from T cells, B-cell-depleted T cells, or PBMCs.

The CDR3 runs to 15 residues. The V gene lost 5 bases and the J gene lost 3 bases, with 12 bases spanning the gap. Germline V CDR1 and CDR2: SGHRS, YFSETQ. Original methodology: How many nucleated cells were present was estimated from reference gene primer amplification. This table comes from immunoSEQ multiplex PCR, and its TCRdb copy is limited to in-frame clones, with some not included. That table furnishes V, J and clone size, whereas the DNA furnished D and trimming. This sample yields 3,500 to 5,000 clones, of which approximately 82% are seen a single time; approximately 40% belongs to the top ten. This clone has a handful of counts.

The chain recombines TRBV5-1 with TRBJ1-6, with D unclear. The sequence came from a human donor with active or convalescent COVID-19. The donor label of this sample is uncertain. The sequencing input was peripheral blood. CDR3 DNA: TGCGCCAGCAGGGGAGGATCGGGCTATAATTCACCCCTCCACTTT. It specifies CASRGGSGYNSPLHF.